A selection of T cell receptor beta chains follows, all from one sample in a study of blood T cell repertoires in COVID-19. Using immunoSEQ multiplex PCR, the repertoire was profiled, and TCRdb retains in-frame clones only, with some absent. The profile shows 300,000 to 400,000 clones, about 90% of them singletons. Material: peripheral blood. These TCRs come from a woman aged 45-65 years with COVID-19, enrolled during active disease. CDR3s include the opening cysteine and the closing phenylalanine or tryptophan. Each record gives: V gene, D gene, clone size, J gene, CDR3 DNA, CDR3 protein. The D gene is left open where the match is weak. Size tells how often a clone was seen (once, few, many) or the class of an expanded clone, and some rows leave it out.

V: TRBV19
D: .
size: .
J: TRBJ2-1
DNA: TGTGCCAGCGGGAGGACAGCCGATGAGCAGTTCTTC
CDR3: CASGRTADEQFF

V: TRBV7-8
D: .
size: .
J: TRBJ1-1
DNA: TGTGCCAGCAGCTCCCCTCGGGGGGGGAACACTGAAGCTTTCTTT
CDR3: CASSSPRGGNTEAFF

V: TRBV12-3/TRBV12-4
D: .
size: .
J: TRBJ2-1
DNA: TGTGCCAGCAGTTTTGACTTTAACAATGAGCAGTTCTTC
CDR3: CASSFDFNNEQFF

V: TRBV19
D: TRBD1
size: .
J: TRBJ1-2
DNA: TGTGCCAGTAGACAGGGACAGGGGCATTATAACTATGGCTACACCTTC
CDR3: CASRQGQGHYNYGYTF

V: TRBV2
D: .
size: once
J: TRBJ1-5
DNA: TGTGCCAGCAGTGATGTCAATAGCAATCAGCCCCAGCATTTT
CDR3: CASSDVNSNQPQHF

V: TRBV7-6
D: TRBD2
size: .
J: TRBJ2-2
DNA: TGTGCCAGCAGCCCCGAGGGTAGCGGGACATCCGGGGAGCTGTTTTTT
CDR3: CASSPEGSGTSGELFF

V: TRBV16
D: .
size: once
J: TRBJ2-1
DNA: TGTGCCAGCAGCCGAAGCCCTGACTCGTACAATGAGCAGTTCTTC
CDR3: CASSRSPDSYNEQFF

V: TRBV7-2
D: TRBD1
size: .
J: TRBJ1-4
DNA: TGTGCCAGCAGCTACCAGGACAGGGCTTATGAAAAACTGTTTTTT
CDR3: CASSYQDRAYEKLFF

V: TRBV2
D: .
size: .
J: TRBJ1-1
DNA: TGTGCAGGACATGGGAGGTTGAACACTGAAGCTTTCTTT
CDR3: CAGHGRLNTEAFF

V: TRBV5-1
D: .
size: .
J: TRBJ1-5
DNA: TGCGCCAGCAGCCCAGGGACAAGCAATCAGCCCCAGCATTTT
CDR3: CASSPGTSNQPQHF

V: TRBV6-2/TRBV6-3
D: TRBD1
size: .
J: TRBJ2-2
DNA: TGTGCCAGCGGCCCCATTACCAGGACAGGGGGCACCGGGGAGCTGTTTTTT
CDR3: CASGPITRTGGTGELFF

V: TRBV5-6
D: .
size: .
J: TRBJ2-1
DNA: TGTGCCAGCAGGACCGGCGGGGGCGGCAACAATGAGCAGTTCTTC
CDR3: CASRTGGGGNNEQFF

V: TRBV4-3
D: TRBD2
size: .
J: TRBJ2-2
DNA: TGCGCCAGCAGCCAATCCACTAGCGTACGGACCGGGGAGCTGTTTTTT
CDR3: CASSQSTSVRTGELFF

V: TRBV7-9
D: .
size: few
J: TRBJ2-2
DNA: TGTGCCAGCAGCTCAACGGAGGGGCACGGGGAGCTGTTTTTT
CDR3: CASSSTEGHGELFF

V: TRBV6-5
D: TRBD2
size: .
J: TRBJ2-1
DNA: TGTGCCAGCAGTTACGATTCGAGCGGGGCCAATGAGCAGTTCTTC
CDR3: CASSYDSSGANEQFF

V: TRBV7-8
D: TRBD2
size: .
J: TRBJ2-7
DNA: TGTGCCAGCAGGGGAGATGGGGGAGGGTCCTACGAGCAGTACTTC
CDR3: CASRGDGGGSYEQYF

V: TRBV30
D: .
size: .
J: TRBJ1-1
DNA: TGTGCCTGGAGTACACAGGGTAACACTGAAGCTTTCTTT
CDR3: CAWSTQGNTEAFF

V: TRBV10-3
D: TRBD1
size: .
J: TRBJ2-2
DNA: TGTGCCATCAGTGAGGGACAGGCGAACACCGGGGAGCTGTTTTTT
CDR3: CAISEGQANTGELFF

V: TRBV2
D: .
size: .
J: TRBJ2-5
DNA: TGTGCCAGCAGGAGATGGGGGCTAGACCAAGAGACCCAGTACTTC
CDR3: CASRRWGLDQETQYF

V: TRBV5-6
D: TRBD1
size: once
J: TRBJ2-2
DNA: TGTGCCAGCAGCTTTGGACAGGGGGACTCGGGGGAGCTGTTTTTT
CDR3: CASSFGQGDSGELFF

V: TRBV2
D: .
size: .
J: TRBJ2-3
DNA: TGTGCCAGCAGTGGATACGGGAGTGGTACGCAGTATTTT
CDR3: CASSGYGSGTQYF

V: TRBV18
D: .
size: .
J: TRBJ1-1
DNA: TGTGCCAGCTCACCATCCACCGGGATCTATGAAGCTTTCTTT
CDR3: CASSPSTGIYEAFF

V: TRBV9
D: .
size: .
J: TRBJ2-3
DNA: TGTGCCAGCAGCCCTGTCCTAGGAGAAGGCGGCACAGATACGCAGTATTTT
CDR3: CASSPVLGEGGTDTQYF

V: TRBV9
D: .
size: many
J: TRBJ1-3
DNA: TGTGCCAGCAGCGTAGGGCACAGCTCTGGAAACACCATATATTTT
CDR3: CASSVGHSSGNTIYF

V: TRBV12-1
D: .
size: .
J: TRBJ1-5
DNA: TGTGCCAGCAGCTTTGGCGACAGGGTTATTTTTCAGCCCCAGCATTTT
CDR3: CASSFGDRVIFQPQHF

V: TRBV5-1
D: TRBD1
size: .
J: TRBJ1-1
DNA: TGCGCCAGCAGCACTGGGACAGGGGGCGTGGGTACTGAAGCTTTCTTT
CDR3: CASSTGTGGVGTEAFF

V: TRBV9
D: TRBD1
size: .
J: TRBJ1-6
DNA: TGTGCCAGCAACCCTAACCGGGACAGGGGTAATTCACCCCTCCACTTT
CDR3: CASNPNRDRGNSPLHF

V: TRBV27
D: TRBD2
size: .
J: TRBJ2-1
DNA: TGTGCCAGCAGTTTAGATCTACCAGGGAGGGGTAGGGGCTACAATGAGCAGTTCTTC
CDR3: CASSLDLPGRGRGYNEQFF

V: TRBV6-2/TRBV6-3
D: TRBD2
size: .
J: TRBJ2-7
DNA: TGTGCCAGCAGTGGTACTAGCGTAAGCTCCTACGAGCAGTACTTC
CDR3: CASSGTSVSSYEQYF

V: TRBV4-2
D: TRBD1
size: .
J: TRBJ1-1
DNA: TGTGCCAGCAGCCAAGTAGGCAGGGGGGCCACTGAAGCTTTCTTT
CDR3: CASSQVGRGATEAFF

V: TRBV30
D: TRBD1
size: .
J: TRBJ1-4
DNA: TGTGCCTGGAGTGCTGGGTCTACAGGGGCTGAAAAACTGTTTTTT
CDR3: CAWSAGSTGAEKLFF

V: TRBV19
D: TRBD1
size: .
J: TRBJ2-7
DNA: TGTGCCAGTAGTATAAACAGGGGCTACGAGCAGTACTTC
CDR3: CASSINRGYEQYF

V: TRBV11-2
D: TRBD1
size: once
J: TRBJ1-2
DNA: TGTGCCAGCAGCCTCCGGGACAGGGGGCTCCGTGGTGATGGCTACACCTTC
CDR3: CASSLRDRGLRGDGYTF

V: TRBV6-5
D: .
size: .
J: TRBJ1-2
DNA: TGTGCCAGCAGCTTAACAGGGAACTATGGCTACACCTTC
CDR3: CASSLTGNYGYTF

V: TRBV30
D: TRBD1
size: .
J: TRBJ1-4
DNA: TGTGCCTGGAGGACCAGGGGGAAGAATGAAAAACTGTTTTTT
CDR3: CAWRTRGKNEKLFF

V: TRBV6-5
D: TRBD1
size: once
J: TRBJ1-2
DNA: TGTGCCAGCAGCCGGACAGGGGCCGACTATGGCTACACCTTC
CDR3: CASSRTGADYGYTF

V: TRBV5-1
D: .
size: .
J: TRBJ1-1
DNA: TGCGCCAGCAGCTTGATTCCAGGAAACACTGAAGCTTTCTTT
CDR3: CASSLIPGNTEAFF

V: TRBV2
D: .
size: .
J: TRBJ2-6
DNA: TGTGCCAGCATGGGGGGGGGCCCAAACTCTGGGGCCAACGTCCTGACTTTC
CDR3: CASMGGGPNSGANVLTF

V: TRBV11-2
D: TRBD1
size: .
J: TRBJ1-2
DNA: TGTGCCAGCAGCGCAGGGACAGCGCCTAACTATGGCTACACCTTC
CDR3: CASSAGTAPNYGYTF

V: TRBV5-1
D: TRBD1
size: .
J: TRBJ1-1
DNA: TGCGCCAGCAGCTTGGCCACGACAGGGGGGCGGAACACTGAAGCTTTCTTT
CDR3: CASSLATTGGRNTEAFF

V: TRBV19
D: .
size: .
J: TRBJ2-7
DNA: TGTGCCAGTAGTTCACGGCCCCAGACCCGAACGGGTCCTCGGTACGAGCAGTACTTC
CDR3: CASSSRPQTRTGPRYEQYF

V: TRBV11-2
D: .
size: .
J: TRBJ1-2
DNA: TGTGCCAGCAGCTCAACAGGGTTGGGTGGCTACACCTTC
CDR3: CASSSTGLGGYTF

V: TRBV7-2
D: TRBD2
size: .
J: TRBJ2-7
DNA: TGTGCCAGCACCCAGCGGGGGGGGTCCTACGAGCAGTACTTC
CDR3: CASTQRGGSYEQYF

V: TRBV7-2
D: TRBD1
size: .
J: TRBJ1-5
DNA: TGTGCCAGCAGCCTGCGACAGGGCCTCCAGCCCCAGCATTTT
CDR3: CASSLRQGLQPQHF

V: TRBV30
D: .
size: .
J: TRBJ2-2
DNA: TGTGCCTGGACCCAGGGTCTGGGGGAGCTGTTTTTT
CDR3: CAWTQGLGELFF

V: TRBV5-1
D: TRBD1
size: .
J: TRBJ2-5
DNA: TGCGCCAGCAGCTGGGACAGGGGTTCGCAGACCCAGTACTTC
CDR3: CASSWDRGSQTQYF

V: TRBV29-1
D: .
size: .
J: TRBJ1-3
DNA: TGCAGCTCTTCACAGGGTTCTGGAAACACCATATATTTT
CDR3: CSSSQGSGNTIYF

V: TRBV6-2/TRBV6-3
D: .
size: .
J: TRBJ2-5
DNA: TGTGCCAGCAGTTACCCGGAGACCCAGTACTTC
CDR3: CASSYPETQYF

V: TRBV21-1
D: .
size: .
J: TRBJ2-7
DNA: TGTGCCAGCAGCCTCCGGACAGGGGTGTACGAGCAGTACTTC
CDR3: CASSLRTGVYEQYF

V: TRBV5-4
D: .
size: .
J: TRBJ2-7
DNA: TGTGCCAGCAGCGCTGTGGGCCCTCTGAGCTCCTACGAGCAGTACTTC
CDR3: CASSAVGPLSSYEQYF

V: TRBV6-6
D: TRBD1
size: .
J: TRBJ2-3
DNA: TGTGCCAGCACCAAGCCCCAGGGACAGGGGAAAGATACGCAGTATTTT
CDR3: CASTKPQGQGKDTQYF

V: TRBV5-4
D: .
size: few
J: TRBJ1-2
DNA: TGTGCCAGCGGCCTACAGGGAATTGATGGCTACACCTTC
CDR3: CASGLQGIDGYTF

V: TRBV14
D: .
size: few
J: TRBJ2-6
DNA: TGTGCCAGCAGCCACTACGTCTTGAGCTCTGGGGCCAACGTCCTGACTTTC
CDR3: CASSHYVLSSGANVLTF